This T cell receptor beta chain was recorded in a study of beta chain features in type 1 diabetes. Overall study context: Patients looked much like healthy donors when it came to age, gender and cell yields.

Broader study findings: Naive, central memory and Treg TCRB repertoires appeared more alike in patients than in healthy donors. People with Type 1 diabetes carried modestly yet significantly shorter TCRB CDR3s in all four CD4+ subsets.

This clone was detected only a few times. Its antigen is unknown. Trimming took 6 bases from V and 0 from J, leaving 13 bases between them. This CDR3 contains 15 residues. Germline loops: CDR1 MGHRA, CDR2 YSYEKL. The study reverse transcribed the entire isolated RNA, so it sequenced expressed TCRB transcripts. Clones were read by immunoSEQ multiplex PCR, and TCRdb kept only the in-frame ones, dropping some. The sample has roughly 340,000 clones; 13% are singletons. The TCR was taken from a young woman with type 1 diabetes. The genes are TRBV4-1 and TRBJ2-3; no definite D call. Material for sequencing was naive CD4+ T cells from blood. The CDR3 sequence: CASSYPSGSTDTQYF. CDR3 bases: TGCGCCAGCAGTTATCCTTCCGGGAGCACAGATACGCAGTATTTT.